The source of this TCR beta chain is a study of immune evolution from preneoplasia to lung adenocarcinoma. CDR3 length: 14 residues. J gave up 5 bases and V 5 bases, and 6 bases lay outside the gene matches. Germline V CDR1 and CDR2: SGHNT, YENEEA. Only in-frame clones appear in the TCRdb table, and some are missing; sequencing was by immunoSEQ multiplex PCR. The repertoire includes 4,500 to 5,500 clones, roughly 78% of them detected once, and around 7.7% sits in the top ten. Histologic diagnosis was independently verified by two lung pathologists. The V call is TRBV11-3, the J call TRBJ2-5; the match to TRBD1 covers 9 bases. This TCR derives from a person aged 65 to 85 with lung adenocarcinoma. The sample consisted of FFPE lung adenocarcinoma in situ tissue. Here the CDR3 reads CASSRDRVEETQYF. The CDR3 DNA is TGTGCCAGCAGCAGGGACAGGGTCGAGGAGACCCAGTACTTC.